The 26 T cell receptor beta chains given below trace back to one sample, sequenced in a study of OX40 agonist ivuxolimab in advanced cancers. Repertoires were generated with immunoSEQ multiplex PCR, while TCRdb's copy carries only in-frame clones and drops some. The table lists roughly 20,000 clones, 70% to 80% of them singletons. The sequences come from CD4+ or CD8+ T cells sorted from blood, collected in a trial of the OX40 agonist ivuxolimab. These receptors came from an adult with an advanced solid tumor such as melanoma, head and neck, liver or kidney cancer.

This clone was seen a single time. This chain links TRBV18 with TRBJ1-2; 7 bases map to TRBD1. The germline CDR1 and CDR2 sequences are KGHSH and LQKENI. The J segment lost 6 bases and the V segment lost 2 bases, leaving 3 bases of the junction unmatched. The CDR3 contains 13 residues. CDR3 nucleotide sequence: TGTGCCAGCTCACCAGAAGGGGGCGATGGCTACACCTTC. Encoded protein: CASSPEGGDGYTF.

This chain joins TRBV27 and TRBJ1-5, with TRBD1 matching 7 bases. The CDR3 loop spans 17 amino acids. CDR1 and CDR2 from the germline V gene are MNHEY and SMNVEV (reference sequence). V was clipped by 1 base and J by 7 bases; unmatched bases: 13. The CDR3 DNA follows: TGTGCCAGCAGTTTATACGGCCAGGGAGGGGGCTGGCAGCCCCAGCATTTT. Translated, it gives CASSLYGQGGGWQPQHF.

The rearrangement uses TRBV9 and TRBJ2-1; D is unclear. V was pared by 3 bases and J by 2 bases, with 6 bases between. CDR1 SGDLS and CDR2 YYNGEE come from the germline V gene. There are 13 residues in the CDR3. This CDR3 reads CASSGVPYNEQFF. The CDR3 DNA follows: TGTGCCAGCAGCGGGGTTCCCTACAATGAGCAGTTCTTC.

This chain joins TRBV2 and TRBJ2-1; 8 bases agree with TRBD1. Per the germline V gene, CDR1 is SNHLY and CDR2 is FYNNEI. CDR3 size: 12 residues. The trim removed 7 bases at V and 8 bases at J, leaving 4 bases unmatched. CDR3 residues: CASIAGGHEQFF. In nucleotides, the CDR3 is TGTGCCAGCATCGCAGGGGGCCATGAGCAGTTCTTC.

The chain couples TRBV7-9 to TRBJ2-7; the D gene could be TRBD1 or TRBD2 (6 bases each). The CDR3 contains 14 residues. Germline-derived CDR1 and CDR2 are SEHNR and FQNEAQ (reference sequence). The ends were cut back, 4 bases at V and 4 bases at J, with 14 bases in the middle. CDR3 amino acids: CASSSRGTLYEQYF. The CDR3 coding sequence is TGTGCCAGCAGCTCCCGGGGGACACTATACGAGCAGTACTTC. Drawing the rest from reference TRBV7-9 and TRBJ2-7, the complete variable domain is DTGVSQNPRHKITKRGQNVTFRCDPISEHNRLYWYRQTLGQGPEFLTYFQNEAQLEKSRLLSDRFSAERPKGSFSTLEIQRTEQGDSAMYLCASSSRGTLYEQYFGPGTRLTVT.

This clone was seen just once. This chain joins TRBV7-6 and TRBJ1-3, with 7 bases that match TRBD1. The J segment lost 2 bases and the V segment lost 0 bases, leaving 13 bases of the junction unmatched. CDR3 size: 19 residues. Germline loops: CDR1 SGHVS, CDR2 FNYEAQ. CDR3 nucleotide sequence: TGTGCCAGCAGCTTAGCGGCCCGGCCACTGACAGGGCCTGGAAACACCATATATTTT. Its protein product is CASSLAARPLTGPGNTIYF.

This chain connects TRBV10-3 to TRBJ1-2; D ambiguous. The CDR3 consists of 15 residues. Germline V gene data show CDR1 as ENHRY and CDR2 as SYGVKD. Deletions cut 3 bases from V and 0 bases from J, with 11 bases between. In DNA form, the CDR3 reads TGTGCCATCAGTGACCCGGATCTAGCTAACTATGGCTACACCTTC. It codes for CAISDPDLANYGYTF.

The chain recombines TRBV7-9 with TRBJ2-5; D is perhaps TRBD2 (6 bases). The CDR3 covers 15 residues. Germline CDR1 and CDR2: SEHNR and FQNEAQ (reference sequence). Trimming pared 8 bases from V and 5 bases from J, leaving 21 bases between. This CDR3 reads CASGPGILSGETQYF. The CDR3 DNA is TGTGCCAGCGGCCCCGGGATCTTAAGCGGGGAGACCCAGTACTTC.

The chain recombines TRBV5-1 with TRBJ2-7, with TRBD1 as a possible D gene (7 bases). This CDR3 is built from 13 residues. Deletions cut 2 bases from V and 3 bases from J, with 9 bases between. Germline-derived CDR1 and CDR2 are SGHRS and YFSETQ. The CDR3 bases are TGCGCCAGCAGCTTCCAGGGGGGCTACGAGCAGTACTTC. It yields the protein CASSFQGGYEQYF.

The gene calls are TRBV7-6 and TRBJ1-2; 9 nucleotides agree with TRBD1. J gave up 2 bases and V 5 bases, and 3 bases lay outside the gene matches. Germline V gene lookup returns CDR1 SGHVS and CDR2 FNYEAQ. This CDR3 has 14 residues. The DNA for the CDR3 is TGTGCCAGCAGCCCAGGACAGGGGAACTATGGCTACACCTTC. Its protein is CASSPGQGNYGYTF.

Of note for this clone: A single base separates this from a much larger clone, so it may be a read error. CDR3 protein: CASSFSTDTQYF. In DNA form, the CDR3 reads TGTGCCAGCAGCTTCAGCACAGATACGCAGTATTTT. The chain links TRBV5-5 to TRBJ2-3; unclear D gene. Germline V gives CDR1 SGHKS, CDR2 YYEKEE (reference sequence). The CDR3 runs 12 residues. V was shortened by 2 bases and J by 0 bases, with 1 base between the two germline ends.

CDR3 sequence reads: CASKTNTEAFF. CDR3 bases: TGTGCCAGCAAGACTAACACTGAAGCTTTCTTT. The genes are TRBV27 and TRBJ1-1; D is unclear. The ends were cut back, 7 bases at V and 2 bases at J, with 5 bases in the middle. Germline lookup yields CDR1 MNHEY and CDR2 SMNVEV (reference sequence). CDR3 length: 11 amino acids.

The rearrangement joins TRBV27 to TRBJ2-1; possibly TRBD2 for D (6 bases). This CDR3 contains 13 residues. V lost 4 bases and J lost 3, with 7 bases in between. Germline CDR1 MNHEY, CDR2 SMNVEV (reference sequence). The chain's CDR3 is CASSSGDYNEQFF. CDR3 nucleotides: TGTGCCAGCAGTTCGGGGGACTACAATGAGCAGTTCTTC.

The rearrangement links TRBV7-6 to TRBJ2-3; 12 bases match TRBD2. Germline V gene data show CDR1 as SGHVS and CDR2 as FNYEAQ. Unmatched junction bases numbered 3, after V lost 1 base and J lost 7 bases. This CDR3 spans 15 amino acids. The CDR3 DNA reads TGTGCCAGCAGCTTAGAGACTAGCGGGGGTCATACGCAGTATTTT. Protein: CASSLETSGGHTQYF.

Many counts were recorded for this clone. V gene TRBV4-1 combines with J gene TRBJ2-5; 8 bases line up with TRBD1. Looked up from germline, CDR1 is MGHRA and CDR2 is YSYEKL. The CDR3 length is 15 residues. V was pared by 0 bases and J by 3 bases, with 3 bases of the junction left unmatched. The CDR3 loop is CASSQDLTGEETQYF. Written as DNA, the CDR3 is TGCGCCAGCAGCCAAGATCTGACAGGGGAAGAGACCCAGTACTTC.

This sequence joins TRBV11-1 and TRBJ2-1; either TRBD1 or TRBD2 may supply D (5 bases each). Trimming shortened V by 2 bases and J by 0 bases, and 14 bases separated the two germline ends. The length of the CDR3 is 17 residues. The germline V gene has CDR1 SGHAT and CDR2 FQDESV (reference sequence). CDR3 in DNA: TGTGCCAGCAGCTTATCGAGGGGAGTTAGCTCCTACAATGAGCAGTTCTTC. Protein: CASSLSRGVSSYNEQFF.

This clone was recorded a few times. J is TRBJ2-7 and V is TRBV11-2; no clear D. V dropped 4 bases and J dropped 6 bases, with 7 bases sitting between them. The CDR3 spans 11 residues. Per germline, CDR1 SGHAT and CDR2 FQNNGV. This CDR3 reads CASSSHFEQYF. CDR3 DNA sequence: TGTGCCAGCAGCTCTCACTTCGAGCAGTACTTC.

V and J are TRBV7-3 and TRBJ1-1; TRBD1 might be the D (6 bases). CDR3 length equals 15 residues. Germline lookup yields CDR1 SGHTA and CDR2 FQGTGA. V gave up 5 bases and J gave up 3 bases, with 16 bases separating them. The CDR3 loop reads CASSESGEWDTEAFF. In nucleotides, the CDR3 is TGTGCCAGCAGCGAGTCAGGGGAATGGGACACTGAAGCTTTCTTT.

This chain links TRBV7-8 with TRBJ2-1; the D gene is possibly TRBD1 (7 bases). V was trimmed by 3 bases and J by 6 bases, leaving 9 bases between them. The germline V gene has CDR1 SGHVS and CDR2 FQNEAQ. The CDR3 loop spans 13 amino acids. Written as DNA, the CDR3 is TGTGCCAGCAGCTTGGAGGGGGCCAATGAGCAGTTCTTC. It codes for CASSLEGANEQFF.

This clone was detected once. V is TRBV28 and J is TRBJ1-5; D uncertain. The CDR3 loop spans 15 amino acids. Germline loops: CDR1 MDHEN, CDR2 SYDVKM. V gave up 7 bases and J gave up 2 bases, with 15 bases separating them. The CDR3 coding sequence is TGTGCCAGCATTACCTACCGAAGGGGCAATCAGCCCCAGCATTTT. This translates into CASITYRRGNQPQHF.

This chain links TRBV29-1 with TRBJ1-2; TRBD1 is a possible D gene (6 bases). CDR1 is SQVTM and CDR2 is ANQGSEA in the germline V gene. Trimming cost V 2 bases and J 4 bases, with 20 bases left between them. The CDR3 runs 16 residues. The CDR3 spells CSVEQGQASAGYGYTF. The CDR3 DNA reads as TGCAGCGTTGAACAGGGGCAGGCCAGCGCGGGCTATGGCTACACCTTC.

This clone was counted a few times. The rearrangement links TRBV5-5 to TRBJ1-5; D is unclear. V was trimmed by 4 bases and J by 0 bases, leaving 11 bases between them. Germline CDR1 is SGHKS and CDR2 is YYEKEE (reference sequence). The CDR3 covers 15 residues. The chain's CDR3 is CASSPGEYSNQPQHF. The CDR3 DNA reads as TGTGCCAGCAGCCCGGGAGAGTATAGCAATCAGCCCCAGCATTTT.

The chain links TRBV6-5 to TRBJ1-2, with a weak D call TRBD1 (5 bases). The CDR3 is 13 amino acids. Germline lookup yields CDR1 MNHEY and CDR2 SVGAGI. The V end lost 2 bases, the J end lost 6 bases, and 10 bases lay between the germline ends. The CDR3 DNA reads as TGTGCCAGCAGTTACGGCGGGACGGATGGCTACACCTTC. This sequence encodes CASSYGGTDGYTF.

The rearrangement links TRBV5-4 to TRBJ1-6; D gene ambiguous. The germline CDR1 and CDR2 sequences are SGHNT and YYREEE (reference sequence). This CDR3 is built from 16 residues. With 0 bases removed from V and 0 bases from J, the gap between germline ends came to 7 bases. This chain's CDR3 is CASSLDVGSYNSPLHF. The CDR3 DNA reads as TGTGCCAGCAGCTTGGATGTAGGCTCCTATAATTCACCCCTCCACTTT.

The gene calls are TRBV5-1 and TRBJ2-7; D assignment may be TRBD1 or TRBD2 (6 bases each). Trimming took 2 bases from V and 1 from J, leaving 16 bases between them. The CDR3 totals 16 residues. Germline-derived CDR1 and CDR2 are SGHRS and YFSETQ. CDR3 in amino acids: CASSLYREEASYEQYF. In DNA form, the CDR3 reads TGCGCCAGCAGCTTATACAGGGAGGAGGCGTCCTACGAGCAGTACTTC.

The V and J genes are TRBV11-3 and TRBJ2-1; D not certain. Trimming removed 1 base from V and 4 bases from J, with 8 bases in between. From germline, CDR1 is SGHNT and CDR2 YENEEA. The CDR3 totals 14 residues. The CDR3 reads CASSLVSGYNEQFF. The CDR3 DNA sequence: TGTGCCAGCAGCTTAGTTTCGGGTTACAATGAGCAGTTCTTC.